The clone carrying this T cell receptor beta chain appeared a few times. Germline trimming cut 1 base from V and 1 base from J; bases unmatched to any gene: 5. This CDR3 region has 16 residues. Germline-derived CDR1 and CDR2 are SGDLS and YYNGEE. Profiled with immunoSEQ multiplex PCR; TCRdb holds only in-frame clones, not every one. Of approximately 240,000 clones detected, 85% to 90% appear once; the ten largest clones hold approximately 3.8%. These data are taken from a study of blood T cell repertoires in COVID-19. As for the study in general: Sites across the United States, Italy and Spain contributed samples from acute and convalescent COVID-19. The cDNA or gDNA used as material had been derived from T cells, B-cell-depleted T cells, or PBMCs.

Residents of around 24 US areas, aged roughly 18 to 89 years, made up the participants. Sequencing was carried out using PBMCs or T cells enriched from blood (not recorded which). This clonotype was sampled from a young woman in a cohort exposed to, infected with or recovered from COVID-19 (not recorded which). The chain uses TRBV9 and TRBJ2-1; 7 bases match TRBD1. CDR3 coding DNA: TGTGCCAGCAGCGTATCCGGGACAGTATCCTACAATGAGCAGTTCTTC. Translating it yields CASSVSGTVSYNEQFF.